This T cell receptor beta chain was sequenced in a study of brain T cells in children with intractable seizures. Whole-study results and caveats: Pre-surgery blood may have been undersampled, hiding some clones. HCMV serostatus was not known, and viral specificity came from CDR3 similarity only.

Losses at the gene ends were 3 bases for V and 1 base for J; bases not matched to a gene: 13. Per germline, CDR1 LNHDA and CDR2 SQIVND (reference sequence). The CDR3 totals 19 residues. The table came from immunoSEQ multiplex PCR; TCRdb's copy has only in-frame clones and leaves some out. The sample records about 320,000 clones, about 94% being singletons. As regards this clone: Its antigen remains unidentified.

Time point: blood from clinic visit 5 months post-surgery; TSC patient then seizure free. The sequenced cases were selected for having the highest brain T cell transcript signatures. At least one anti-epileptic drug was given before surgery. This TCR was sampled from a boy in the first two years of life with tuberous sclerosis and intractable seizures. The V and J genes are TRBV19 and TRBJ2-4, with 9 bases fitting TRBD2. The sequenced sample was peripheral blood, obtained about 5 months after surgery. The CDR3 DNA sequence: TGTGCCAGTAGTATCGGAGGCGGGAGGGCCGGGGGGGCCAAAAACATTCAGTACTTC. It yields the protein CASSIGGGRAGGAKNIQYF.